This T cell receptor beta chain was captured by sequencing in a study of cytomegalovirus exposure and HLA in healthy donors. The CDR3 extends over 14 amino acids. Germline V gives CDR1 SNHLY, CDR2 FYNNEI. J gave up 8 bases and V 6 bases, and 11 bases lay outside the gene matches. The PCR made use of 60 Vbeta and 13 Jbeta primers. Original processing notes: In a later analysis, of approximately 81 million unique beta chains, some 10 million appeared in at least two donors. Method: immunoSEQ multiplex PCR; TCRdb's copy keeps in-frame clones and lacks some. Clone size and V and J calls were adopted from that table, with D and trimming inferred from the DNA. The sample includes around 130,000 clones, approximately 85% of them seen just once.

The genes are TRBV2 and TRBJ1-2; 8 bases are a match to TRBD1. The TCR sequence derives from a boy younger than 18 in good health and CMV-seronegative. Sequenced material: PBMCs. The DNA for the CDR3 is TGTGCCAGCAGCAACAGCGGGACAGGTAACGGCTACACCTTC. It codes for CASSNSGTGNGYTF. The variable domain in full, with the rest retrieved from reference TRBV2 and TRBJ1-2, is EPEVTQTPSHQVTQMGQEVILRCVPISNHLYFYWYRQILGQKVEFLVSFYNNEISEKSEIFDDQFSVERPDGSNFTLKIRSTKLEDSAMYFCASSNSGTGNGYTFGSGTRLTVV.